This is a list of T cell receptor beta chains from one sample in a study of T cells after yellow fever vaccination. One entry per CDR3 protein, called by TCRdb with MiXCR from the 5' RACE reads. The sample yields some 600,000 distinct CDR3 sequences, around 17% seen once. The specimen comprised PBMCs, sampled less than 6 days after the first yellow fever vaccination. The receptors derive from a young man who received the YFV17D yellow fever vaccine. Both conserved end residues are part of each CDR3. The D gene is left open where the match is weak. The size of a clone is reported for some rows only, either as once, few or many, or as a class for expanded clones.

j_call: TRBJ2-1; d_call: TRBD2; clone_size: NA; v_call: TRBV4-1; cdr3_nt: TGCGCCAGCAGCCAAGCATGGGGGGGGGGAGCGGGTAGTGAGCAGTTCTTC; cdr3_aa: CASSQAWGGGAGSEQFF
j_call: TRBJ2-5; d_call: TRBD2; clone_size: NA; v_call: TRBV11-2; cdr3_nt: TGTGCCAGCAGCGCAACCCGACTAGCGTACCAAGAGACCCAGTACTTC; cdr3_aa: CASSATRLAYQETQYF
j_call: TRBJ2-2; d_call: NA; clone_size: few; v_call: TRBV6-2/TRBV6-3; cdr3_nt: TGTGCCAGCAGTTATCGGGCCAGTCTAGGCCCCGGGGAGCTGTTTTTT; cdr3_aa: CASSYRASLGPGELFF
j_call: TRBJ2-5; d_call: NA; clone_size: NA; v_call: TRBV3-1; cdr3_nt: TGTGCCAGCAGCCAAGAGTCCGCGGGGTATGGGGAGACCCAGTACTTC; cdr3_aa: CASSQESAGYGETQYF
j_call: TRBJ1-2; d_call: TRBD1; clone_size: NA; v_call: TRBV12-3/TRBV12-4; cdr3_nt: TGTGCCAGCAGTCCGTGGACAGGCGACCATGGCTACACCTTC; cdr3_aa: CASSPWTGDHGYTF
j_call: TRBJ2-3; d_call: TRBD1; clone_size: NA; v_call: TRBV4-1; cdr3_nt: TGCGCCAGCAGCCAAGCCCTCCCCGGACAGGGGTTTAGGGGGGGATTCACAGATACGCAGTATTTT; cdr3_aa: CASSQALPGQGFRGGFTDTQYF
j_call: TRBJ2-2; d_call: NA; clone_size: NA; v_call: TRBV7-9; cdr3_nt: TGTGCCAGCAGCTTGTCCTCTAGTGGGCTCGGCGGGGAGCTGTTTTTT; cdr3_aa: CASSLSSSGLGGELFF
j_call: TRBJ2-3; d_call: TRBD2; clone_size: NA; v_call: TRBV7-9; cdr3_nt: TGTGCCAGCAGATTAGGACTAGCTGAAAGCACAGATACGCAGTATTTT; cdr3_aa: CASRLGLAESTDTQYF
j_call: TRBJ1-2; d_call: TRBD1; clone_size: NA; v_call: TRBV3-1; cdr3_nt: TGTGCCAGCAGCCAACCGGGACAGGGGGCAGGTGGCTACACCTTC; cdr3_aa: CASSQPGQGAGGYTF
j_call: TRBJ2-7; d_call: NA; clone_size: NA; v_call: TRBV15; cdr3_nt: TGTGCCACCAGCGAGGAAGCCTTCAGGTACGAGCAGTACTTC; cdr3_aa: CATSEEAFRYEQYF
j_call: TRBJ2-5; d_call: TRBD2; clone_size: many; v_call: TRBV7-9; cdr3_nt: TGTGCCAGCAGCTGGGCTAGCGGCCAAGAGACCCAGTACTTC; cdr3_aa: CASSWASGQETQYF
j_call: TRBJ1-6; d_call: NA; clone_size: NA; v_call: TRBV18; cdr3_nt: TGTGCCAGCTCAACCACAGGGAGCTCCTATAATTCACCCCTCCACTTT; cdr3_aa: CASSTTGSSYNSPLHF
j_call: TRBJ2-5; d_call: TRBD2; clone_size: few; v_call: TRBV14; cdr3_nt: TGTGCCAGCAGCCTGGTCACTAGCGGTGAAGAGACCCAGTACTTC; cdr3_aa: CASSLVTSGEETQYF
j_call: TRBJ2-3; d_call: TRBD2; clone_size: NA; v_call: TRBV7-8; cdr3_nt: TGTGCCAGCAGCTCCGCCCCCGGGACTACTACAGATACGCAGTATTTT; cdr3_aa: CASSSAPGTTTDTQYF
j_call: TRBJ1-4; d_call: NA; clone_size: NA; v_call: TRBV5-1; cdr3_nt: TGCGCCAGCAGCTCCGACAGGAACCCCTTAGAAAAACTGTTTTTT; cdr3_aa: CASSSDRNPLEKLFF
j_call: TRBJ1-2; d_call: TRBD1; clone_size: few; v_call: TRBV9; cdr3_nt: TGTGCCAGCACTGATTACAGGGGTATTGATGGCTACACCTTC; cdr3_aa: CASTDYRGIDGYTF